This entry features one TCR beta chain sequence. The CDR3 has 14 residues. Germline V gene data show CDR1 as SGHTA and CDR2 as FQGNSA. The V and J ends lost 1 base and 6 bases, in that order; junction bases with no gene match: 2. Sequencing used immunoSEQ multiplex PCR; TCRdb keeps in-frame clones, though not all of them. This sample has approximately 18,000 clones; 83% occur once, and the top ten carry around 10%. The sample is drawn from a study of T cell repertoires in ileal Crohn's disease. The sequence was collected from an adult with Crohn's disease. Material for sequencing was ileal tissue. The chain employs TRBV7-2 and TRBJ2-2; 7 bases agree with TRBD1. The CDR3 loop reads CASSLDRGAGELFF. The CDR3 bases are TGTGCCAGCAGCTTAGACAGGGGAGCCGGGGAGCTGTTTTTT.